Reported below is one TCR beta chain. Original analysis: Amplified reference gene primers provided the basis for estimating nucleated cell counts. Produced via immunoSEQ multiplex PCR; TCRdb's table is partial and in-frame only. For V, J and clone size, that table is used; D and trimming come from the DNA. The table has about 200,000 clones, 80% seen once. CDR1 is MDHEN, CDR2 SYDVKM, per germline. The CDR3 has 17 amino acids. V dropped 3 bases and J dropped 0 bases, with 18 bases sitting between them. The sample is drawn from a study of blood T cell repertoires in COVID-19. At the level of the study: Spain, Italy and the United States supplied samples that represented acute and convalescent COVID-19. T cells, B-cell-depleted T cells, or PBMCs provided the cDNA or gDNA that served as material.

Sequencing was done on a sample of peripheral blood. This sequence joins TRBV28 and TRBJ2-7; D possibly corresponds to TRBD1 (6 bases). The TCR was taken from a human donor in a cohort sampled during active COVID-19. CDR3 region: CASSFFIEQGLSYEQYF. The CDR3, as DNA: TGTGCCAGCAGTTTCTTTATCGAACAGGGCCTCTCCTACGAGCAGTACTTC.